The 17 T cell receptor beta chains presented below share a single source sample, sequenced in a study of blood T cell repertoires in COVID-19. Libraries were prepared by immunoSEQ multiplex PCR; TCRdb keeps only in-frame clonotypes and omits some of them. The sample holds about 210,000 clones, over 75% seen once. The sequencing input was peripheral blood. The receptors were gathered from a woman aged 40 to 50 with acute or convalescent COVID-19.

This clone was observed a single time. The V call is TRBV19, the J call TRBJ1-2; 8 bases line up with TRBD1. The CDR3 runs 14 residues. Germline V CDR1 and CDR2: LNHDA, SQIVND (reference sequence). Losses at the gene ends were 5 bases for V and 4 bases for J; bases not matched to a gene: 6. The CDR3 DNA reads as TGTGCCAGTAGTGACAGGGGCAGTAGCTATGGCTACACCTTC. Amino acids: CASSDRGSSYGYTF. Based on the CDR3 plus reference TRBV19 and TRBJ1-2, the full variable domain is DGGITQSPKYLFRKEGQNVTLSCEQNLNHDAMYWYRQDPGQGLRLIYYSQIVNDFQKGDIAEGYSVSREKKESFPLTVTSAQKNPTAFYLCASSDRGSSYGYTFGSGTRLTVV.

In nucleotides, the CDR3 is TGTGCCAGTAGTATTGGTCAGGGGGTGGGTCAGCCCCAGCATTTT. Its translation is CASSIGQGVGQPQHF. This chain uses TRBV19 with TRBJ1-5; the match to TRBD1 covers 7 bases. The CDR3 has 15 amino acids. V was clipped by 3 bases and J by 6 bases; unmatched bases: 8. Germline V lookup: CDR1 LNHDA, CDR2 SQIVND (reference sequence).

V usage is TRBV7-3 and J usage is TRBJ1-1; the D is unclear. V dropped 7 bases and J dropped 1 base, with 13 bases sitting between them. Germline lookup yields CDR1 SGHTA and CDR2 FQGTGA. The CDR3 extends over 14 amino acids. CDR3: CASKRISGNTEAFF. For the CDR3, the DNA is TGTGCCAGCAAGCGGATATCAGGGAACACTGAAGCTTTCTTT.

The CDR3 DNA follows: TGCGCCAGCAGCTTGGATCGCCAGGGGGGCAATGAGCAGTTCTTC. This sequence encodes CASSLDRQGGNEQFF. The V gene is TRBV5-1, the J gene TRBJ2-1; tentative D call: TRBD1 (7 bases). The CDR3 has 15 residues. Trimming took off 0 bases at V and 6 bases at J, with 13 bases between the two ends. Germline assignment: CDR1 SGHRS and CDR2 YFSETQ.

CDR3 sequence reads: CASSQDRATEAFF. In DNA, the CDR3 is TGTGCCAGCAGCCAAGACAGGGCCACTGAAGCTTTCTTT. The chain recombines TRBV14 with TRBJ1-1; TRBD1 might be the D (5 bases). The length of the CDR3 is 13 residues. V was pared by 0 bases and J by 4 bases, with 6 bases between. Germline assignment: CDR1 SGHDN and CDR2 FVKESK.

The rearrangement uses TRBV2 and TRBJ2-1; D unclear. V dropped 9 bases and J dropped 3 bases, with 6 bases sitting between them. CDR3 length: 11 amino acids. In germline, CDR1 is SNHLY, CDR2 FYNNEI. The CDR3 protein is CASPFYNEQFF. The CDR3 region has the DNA TGTGCCAGTCCCTTCTACAATGAGCAGTTCTTC. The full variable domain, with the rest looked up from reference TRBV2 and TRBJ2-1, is EPEVTQTPSHQVTQMGQEVILRCVPISNHLYFYWYRQILGQKVEFLVSFYNNEISEKSEIFDDQFSVERPDGSNFTLKIRSTKLEDSAMYFCASPFYNEQFFGPGTRLTVL.

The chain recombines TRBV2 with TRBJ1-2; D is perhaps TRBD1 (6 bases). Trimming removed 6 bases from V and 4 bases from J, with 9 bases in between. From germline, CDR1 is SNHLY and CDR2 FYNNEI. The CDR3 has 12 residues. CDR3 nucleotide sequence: TGTGCCAGCAGGCGGACAGCCTATGGCTACACCTTC. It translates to CASRRTAYGYTF.

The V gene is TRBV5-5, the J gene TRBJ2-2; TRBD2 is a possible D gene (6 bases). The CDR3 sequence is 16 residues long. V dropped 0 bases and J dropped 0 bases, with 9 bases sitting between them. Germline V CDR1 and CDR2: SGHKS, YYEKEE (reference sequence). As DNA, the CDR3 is TGTGCCAGCAGCTTGGGGGGCGGGACGAACACCGGGGAGCTGTTTTTT. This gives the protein CASSLGGGTNTGELFF.

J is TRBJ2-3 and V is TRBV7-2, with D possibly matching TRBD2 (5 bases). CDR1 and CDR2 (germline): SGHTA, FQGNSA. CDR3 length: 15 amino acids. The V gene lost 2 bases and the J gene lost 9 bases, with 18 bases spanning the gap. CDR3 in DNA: TGTGCCAGCAGCTTACCGCCGAGGACTTATGGGACGCAGTATTTT. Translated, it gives CASSLPPRTYGTQYF.

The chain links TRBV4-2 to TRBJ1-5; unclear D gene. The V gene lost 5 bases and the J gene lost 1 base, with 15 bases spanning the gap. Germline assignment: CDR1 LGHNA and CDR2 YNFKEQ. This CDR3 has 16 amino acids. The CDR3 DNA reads TGTGCCAGCAGCATATCCTCGGGTAGGAGCAATCAGCCCCAGCATTTT. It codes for CASSISSGRSNQPQHF.

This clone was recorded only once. The CDR3 nucleotides read TGTGCCAGCAGCCCCGGGGGGTTTAACACCATATATTTT. Translating it yields CASSPGGFNTIYF. The chain is built from TRBV7-8 and TRBJ1-3; a possible D gene is TRBD1 (5 bases). Germline CDR1 and CDR2: SGHVS and FQNEAQ. V lost 5 bases, J lost 7 bases, and 12 bases lay in between. This CDR3 is built from 13 residues.

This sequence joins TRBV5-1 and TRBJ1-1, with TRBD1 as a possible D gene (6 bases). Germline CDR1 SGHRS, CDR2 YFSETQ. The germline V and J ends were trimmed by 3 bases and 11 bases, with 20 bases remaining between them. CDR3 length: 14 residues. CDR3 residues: CASSSGQGLLNAFF. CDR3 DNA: TGCGCCAGCAGCTCGGGACAAGGCCTACTGAATGCTTTCTTT.

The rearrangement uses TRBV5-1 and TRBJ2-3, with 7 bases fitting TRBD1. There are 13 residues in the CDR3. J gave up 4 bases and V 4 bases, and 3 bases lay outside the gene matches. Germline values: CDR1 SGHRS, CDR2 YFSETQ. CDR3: CASSDGQADTQYF. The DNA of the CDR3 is TGCGCCAGCAGCGACGGACAGGCAGATACGCAGTATTTT.

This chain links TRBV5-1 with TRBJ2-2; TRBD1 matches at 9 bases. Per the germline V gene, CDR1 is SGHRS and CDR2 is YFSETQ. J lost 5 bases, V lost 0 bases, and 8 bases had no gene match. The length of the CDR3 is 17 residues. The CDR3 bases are TGCGCCAGCAGCTTGGCCGGGACAGGGTTTCTGACCGGGGAGCTGTTTTTT. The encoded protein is CASSLAGTGFLTGELFF.

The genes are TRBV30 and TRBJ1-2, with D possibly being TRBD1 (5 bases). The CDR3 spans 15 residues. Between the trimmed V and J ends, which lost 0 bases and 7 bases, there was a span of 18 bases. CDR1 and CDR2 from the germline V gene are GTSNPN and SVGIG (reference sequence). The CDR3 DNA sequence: TGTGCCTGGAGTGTACGTAGGGGAACGCTCGCTGGCTACACCTTC. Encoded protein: CAWSVRRGTLAGYTF.

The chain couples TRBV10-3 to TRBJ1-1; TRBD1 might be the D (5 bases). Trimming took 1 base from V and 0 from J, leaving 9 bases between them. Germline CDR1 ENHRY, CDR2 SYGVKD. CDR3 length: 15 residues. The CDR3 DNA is TGTGCCATCAGTGAGTATAGGACACTGAACACTGAAGCTTTCTTT. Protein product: CAISEYRTLNTEAFF.

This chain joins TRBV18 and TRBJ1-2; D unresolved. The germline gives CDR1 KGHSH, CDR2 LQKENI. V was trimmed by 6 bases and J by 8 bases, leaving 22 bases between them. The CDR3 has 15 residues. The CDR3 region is CASSPGGQEAGGYTF. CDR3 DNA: TGTGCCAGCTCCCCAGGCGGGCAGGAGGCTGGCGGCTACACCTTC.